This T cell receptor beta chain derives from a study of breast tumors, draining lymph nodes, adjacent tissues (dated by TCRdb to between 2015 and 2016). About the investigation overall: TCR beta repertoires were compared across tumor, adjacent nontumor tissue and axillary lymph nodes obtained from breast cancer patients. The study was designed to assess the relationships and possible T-cell exchange between tumor, surrounding tissue and draining lymph node repertoires in human breast cancer. Here is what the overall study found, with its caveats: The data were judged consistent with most tumor T cells deriving from the lymph node and then expanding within tumor tissue. The similarity between tumor and nontumor tissue repertoires was significantly greater in luminal-like breast cancer than in basal-like breast cancer. T-cell repertoire diversity in tumors was found to be lower than in lymph nodes but higher than in nontumor tissue, and preferential V and J gene usage was observed. The study presented the conclusion that tumor T cells originate in lymph nodes as consistent with a hypothesis, not as something directly demonstrated.

Counted from cysteine to phenylalanine, this CDR3 has 14 amino acids. The sequence is cut down to CDR3 DNA, 42 bases in frame from base 1. Relative to germline, V is missing 7 bases and J is missing 3 bases, with 4 bases of the junction outside any gene match. Based on the germline V gene, the CDR1 and CDR2 sequences are MNHEY and SVGAGI. With regard to this clonotype: Its antigen has not been determined. The record has no base qualities; no much larger clone is one base away.

The axillary draining lymph nodes of breast cancer patients were the source of the lymph node samples. Sequencing instrument: Illumina HiSeq 2000. Multiplex PCR amplification was used to build the TCR beta chain libraries. High-throughput sequencing was used to analyze the amplified TCR beta chain products. Using fastp trimming at Q25 and MiXCR clonotype assembly, TCRdb reanalyzed the public sequencing data and kept in-frame beta chains. Every CDR3 protein is listed once, alongside the most common genes and DNA of its rows. This sample lists approximately 300,000 distinct CDR3 sequences; under 35% were detected once. The top ten clonotypes cover roughly 1.1% of the sample.

Sequenced input: axillary lymph node tissue. Rearrangement joined TRBV6-5 to TRBJ2-2; 8 central nucleotides agree with TRBD1. The sequence derives from a female donor with breast cancer. Some clones in this sample may be carry-over from other donors' samples. The CDR3 is CASNQGADTGELFF. The DNA reads as follows: TGTGCCAGCAATCAGGGGGCGGACACCGGGGAGCTGTTTTTT.